What follows are 10 T cell receptor beta chains derived from one specimen sequenced in a study of early T cells in non-severe SARS-CoV-2 infection. TCRdb called the 5' RACE reads again in MiXCR, with one record for every CDR3 protein. Of 46,000 or so distinct CDR3 sequences in the sample, around 4.1% were seen once. Sequences were obtained from whole blood. These receptors all come from an adult who was a healthcare worker with PCR-confirmed SARS-CoV-2 infection or an uninfected control (not recorded which).

This clonotype was found a few times. V gene TRBV12-5 combines with J gene TRBJ2-3; 8 positions match TRBD1. This CDR3 region has 16 residues. Germline CDR1 is LGHNT and CDR2 is FRNRAP. J gave up 0 bases and V 9 bases, and 11 bases lay outside the gene matches. DNA of the CDR3: TGTGCTAGCTCGGGACAGGTATTGACTAGCACAGATACGCAGTATTTT. The encoded protein is CASSGQVLTSTDTQYF.

The sample holds many counts of this clonotype. The rearrangement uses TRBV7-6 and TRBJ1-1; weak D call: TRBD1 (5 bases). V lost 1 base and J 4 bases, leaving 16 bases between the germline ends. Germline V gene sequence: CDR1 SGHVS, CDR2 FNYEAQ. This CDR3 has 16 residues. The CDR3, as DNA: TGTGCCAGCAGCTTAGTGGGGCAGGCTGAAGGCACTGAAGCTTTCTTT. This codes for CASSLVGQAEGTEAFF. The variable domain in full, completed from reference TRBV7-6 and TRBJ1-1, reads GAGVSQSPRYKVTKRGQDVALRCDPISGHVSLYWYRQALGQGPEFLTYFNYEAQQDKSGLPNDRFSAERPEGSISTLTIQRTEQRDSAMYRCASSLVGQAEGTEAFFGQGTRLTVV.

This clonotype was observed at least ten times. The V gene is TRBV5-4, the J gene TRBJ1-1, with D possibly matching TRBD1 (5 bases). Between the trimmed V and J ends, which lost 0 bases and 1 base, there was a span of 10 bases. CDR3 length: 15 residues. Germline CDR1 SGHNT, CDR2 YYREEE (reference sequence). The CDR3 DNA reads as TGTGCCAGCAGCTTGGGAGTGGGACCGAACACTGAAGCTTTCTTT. Translating gives CASSLGVGPNTEAFF.

This clonotype was counted ten times or more. The chain links TRBV27 to TRBJ2-1; D uncertain. Looked up from germline, CDR1 is MNHEY and CDR2 is SMNVEV (reference sequence). The CDR3 loop spans 14 amino acids. V was trimmed by 3 bases and J by 4 bases, leaving 10 bases between them. For the CDR3, the DNA is TGTGCCAGCAGTTTCAGTCATCCTTACAATGAGCAGTTCTTC. It translates to CASSFSHPYNEQFF.

This clonotype was counted at least ten times. The CDR3 DNA reads TGTGCCAGCAGCTTAGAAAGGACACCGCAGAATGAGCAGTTCTTC. Translating gives CASSLERTPQNEQFF. The chain has TRBV11-2 and TRBJ2-1, with a tentative D call TRBD1 (5 bases). Trimming left V 0 bases short and J 7 bases short, with 13 bases between. Germline loops: CDR1 SGHAT, CDR2 FQNNGV. The CDR3 totals 15 residues.

Turning to this clonotype: A much larger clone is a single base away; this may be a read error. The rearrangement uses TRBV3-1 and TRBJ2-4; 9 bases are shared with TRBD2. V dropped 0 bases and J dropped 4; count of bases not matched to a gene: 7. CDR3 length equals 17 residues. Looked up from germline, CDR1 is LGHDT and CDR2 is YNNKEL (reference sequence). The CDR3, as DNA: TGTGCCAGCAGCCAAGACTGGCTAGCGGGGCATAAAAACATTCAGTACTTC. Its translation is CASSQDWLAGHKNIQYF.

This clonotype was counted ten times or more. The CDR3 DNA reads TGCAGTGCGCTACCGCTCACCACTCCGGGACAGGCCCACTCTGGGGCCAACGTCCTGACTTTC. This gives the protein CSALPLTTPGQAHSGANVLTF. V is TRBV20-1 and J is TRBJ2-6; 8 bases are shared with TRBD1. The V gene's germline CDR1 is DFQATT and CDR2 SNEGSKA (reference sequence). J was trimmed by 0 bases and V by 6 bases; bases with no gene match: 22. The CDR3 spans 21 residues.

This clonotype came up many times. The V gene is TRBV9, the J gene TRBJ2-1; tentatively, D is TRBD2 (6 bases). The CDR3 totals 15 residues. Trimming removed 0 bases at V and 7 bases at J, with 14 bases between. Germline values: CDR1 SGDLS, CDR2 YYNGEE. For the CDR3, the DNA is TGTGCCAGCAGCGTAGGAGGGGCGGGGACTAATGAGCAGTTCTTC. Protein product: CASSVGGAGTNEQFF.

At least ten counts were recorded for this clonotype. The rearrangement links TRBV20-1 to TRBJ1-5; D perhaps matches TRBD1 (5 bases). The V and J ends lost 1 base and 5 bases respectively, with 9 bases between them. The germline V gene has CDR1 DFQATT and CDR2 SNEGSKA (reference sequence). This CDR3 has 13 residues. The CDR3, as DNA: TGCAGTGCTAGAGCGACCAGGGATCAGCCCCAGCATTTT. Its translation: CSARATRDQPQHF.

With respect to this clonotype: With only one base between it and a far larger clone, this is likely a read error. The J gene is TRBJ2-7, the V gene TRBV5-6; D is undetermined. The germline gives CDR1 SGHDT, CDR2 YYEEEE. The CDR3 length is 11 residues. CDR3 in amino acids: CVSSSSYEQYF. Written as DNA, the CDR3 is TGTGTCAGCAGCTCATCCTACGAGCAGTACTTC.